There are a few counts of the clone carrying this TCR beta chain. The antigen is not known. There were TCR beta CDR3 regions amplified from RNA transcripts. HTBI primers were employed in a first-round RT-PCR of the TCR CDR3. One entry per CDR3 protein, called by TCRdb with MiXCR from the multiplex PCR reads. This table holds 500,000 to 550,000 distinct CDR3 sequences, nearly 20% found once. This sample is part of a study of T cells in Graves' hyperthyroidism and ophthalmopathy. The CDR3 has 13 residues. V was cut by 2 bases and J by 4 bases, with 6 bases left in between. Germline V gene data show CDR1 as DFQATT and CDR2 as SNEGSKA (reference sequence). Study-wide findings and caveats: Ophthalmopathy was separated from stable hyperthyroidism by a 13 V-J model.

Ophthalmopathy patients all had a Clinical Activity Score of at least 3, a NOSPECS grade of at least 4 and disease under 3 months old. The V gene is TRBV20-1, the J gene TRBJ2-6, with D unresolved. The receptor comes from a man aged 40-49 years with Graves' ophthalmopathy. Sequencing input: blood. The CDR3 nucleotides read TGCAGTGCTAGAATGACAGGGGCCAACGTCCTGACTTTC. It encodes CSARMTGANVLTF.